The present entry profiles one TCR beta chain with its context. Its antigen is currently not known. No qualities accompany the bases; no much larger clone lies one base away. From the germline V gene, CDR1 is SGHVS and CDR2 is FNYEAQ. Including cysteine and phenylalanine, the CDR3 has 16 amino acids. The kept DNA is CDR3 alone, 48 bases in frame from the first base. V lost 5 bases and J lost 0 bases, and the count of bases not matched to a germline gene is 7. The source of the sample is a study of somatic mutations in cytotoxic T cells in rheumatoid arthritis (dated 2017 in TCRdb). In the study overall: Some T-cell populations stained with V beta antibodies were sorted by flow on a FACSAria II or Sony SH800 to nearly 100% purity, with sorted V beta1+ cells additionally subjected to TCRB sequencing. To characterize clonality, the study used TCRB deep sequencing while asking whether somatic mutations are carried by expanded CD8+ T-cell clones in newly diagnosed, untreated rheumatoid arthritis. TCRB deep sequencing covered approximately 64 patients with rheumatoid arthritis along with under 25 healthy controls. The median ages of the patient and control groups were essentially identical. On the study overall, not on this receptor specifically: No adjustment for multiple comparisons was made for the slight TRBV07 underrepresentation in patients. CD8+ T-cell clonality in rheumatoid arthritis patients was not significantly different from that in age-matched healthy controls. In about an eighth of the roughly 60 patients, more than 20% of CD8+ cells belonged to the largest CD8+ clone, while several identical CD8+ TCRB sequences were shared between blood and synovial fluid. CD8+ clonality increased with age in patients (Spearman r ~ 0.49) but not in healthy controls. The expanded CD8+ clones had unknown antigen targets, and not appearing in virus-specific databases did not rule out that they were virus-specific.

Buffy coats from around 20 blood donors served as healthy controls, a group that was 55% female with a median age of about 52 years (range about 21-80). Positive magnetic bead selection on an AutoMACS was used to isolate CD4+ and CD8+ cells, with flow cytometry used to check purity. Peripheral blood mononuclear cells were obtained using density gradient separation with Ficoll-Paque PLUS. Nucleospin Tissue or Tissue XS kits were used to extract DNA from CD4-enriched, CD8-enriched or PBMC samples, and a Qubit 2.0 fluorometer was used for quantification. TCRB CDR3 sequencing used the immunoSEQ assay on genomic DNA. In the original analysis: The analyses included only productive TCRB rearrangements. A clone was defined by a unique TCRB CDR3 sequence, and clonality was computed as a productive clonality index based on Shannon entropy. To calculate repertoire overlap between two samples, the template counts of each clone were considered relative to each sample's total templates. Flow cytometry-measured V-gene usage correlated with V-gene usage from TCRB sequencing, with a Spearman r of roughly 0.6. TCRdb provides this immuneACCESS table in a form limited to in-frame rearrangements. Some clones are lacking; in checked studies, under half of them reflect an unresolved V gene, and why the rest are absent is not known. The V and J calls and clone size are taken from that table; D and trimming were inferred from the DNA. The sample yields approximately 9,400 clones; under 80% were counted once. Of the sample, about 22% is held by the ten largest clones.

Sequenced: CD8+ T cells sorted from blood. This sequence was found in a man between 50 and 59 years old in good health. The chain is assembled from TRBV7-6 and TRBJ1-1; 9 nucleotides in the junction match TRBD1. The nucleotides are TGTGCCAGCAGCCCTCCGGGACAGGGCATGAACACTGAAGCTTTCTTT. Its translation is CASSPPGQGMNTEAFF.